The 24 T cell receptor beta chains below all came from one sample that was sequenced in a study of cytomegalovirus exposure and HLA in healthy donors. Researchers ran the PCR with 60 Vbeta and 13 Jbeta primers. Generated by immunoSEQ multiplex PCR, the TCRdb table keeps only in-frame clones and is missing some. The repertoire holds roughly 170,000 clones, with approximately 80% as singletons. Specimen: PBMCs. These receptors came from a boy between 10 and 17 years old in good health and CMV-seronegative.

This chain uses TRBV6-6 with TRBJ2-7; possibly TRBD2 for D (6 bases). The V and J ends lost 6 bases and 2 bases respectively, with 17 bases between them. The CDR3 sequence is 15 residues long. The germline CDR1 and CDR2 sequences are MNHNY and SVGAGI (reference sequence). The CDR3 DNA follows: TGTGCCAGCAGGGCGGGAAAGGTCCGCGCCTACGAGCAGTACTTC. Encoded protein: CASRAGKVRAYEQYF.

The J gene is TRBJ2-5, the V gene TRBV11-2; 12 bases fit TRBD2. There are 16 residues in the CDR3. From germline, CDR1 is SGHAT and CDR2 FQNNGV. The ends lost 5 bases at V and 0 bases at J; junction bases unmatched: 4. The CDR3 DNA reads TGTGCCAGCAGCCGGAGACTAGCGGGAGACCAAGAGACCCAGTACTTC. It encodes CASSRRLAGDQETQYF.

V and J are TRBV5-6 and TRBJ2-2; TRBD1 matches 9 bases. The germline CDR1 and CDR2 sequences are SGHDT and YYEEEE. V trimming: 0 bases; J trimming: 5 bases; junction bases outside the gene matches: 2. The CDR3 has 15 amino acids. CDR3 sequence (DNA): TGTGCCAGCAGCTTGGTTGGGACAGGGACCGGGGAGCTGTTTTTT. Its protein is CASSLVGTGTGELFF. Combining the CDR3 with reference TRBV5-6 and TRBJ2-2 gives the whole variable domain DAGVTQSPTHLIKTRGQQVTLRCSPKSGHDTVSWYQQALGQGPQFIFQYYEEEERQRGNFPDRFSGHQFPNYSSELNVNALLLGDSALYLCASSLVGTGTGELFFGEGSRLTVL.

This clone was found a few times. The rearrangement joins TRBV4-1 to TRBJ2-7; 10 bases fit TRBD1. The CDR3 runs 16 residues. CDR1 MGHRA and CDR2 YSYEKL come from the germline V gene. V lost 2 bases to trimming and J lost 6 bases; unmatched junction nucleotides: 10. CDR3 sequence reads: CASSQYPGQGPLEQYF. CDR3 coding DNA: TGCGCCAGCAGCCAATATCCGGGACAGGGGCCCCTCGAGCAGTACTTC.

The genes are TRBV27 and TRBJ2-7, with D perhaps matching TRBD2 (6 bases). V lost 1 base to trimming and J lost 2 bases, with 12 bases between them. The germline V gene has CDR1 MNHEY and CDR2 SMNVEV (reference sequence). This CDR3 region has 15 residues. CDR3 nucleotide sequence: TGTGCCAGCAGTTTATGGGGGGAGCGCCCCTACGAGCAGTACTTC. Amino acid sequence: CASSLWGERPYEQYF.

This chain connects TRBV4-1 to TRBJ1-4, with unresolved D. This CDR3 is built from 16 residues. CDR1 and CDR2 (germline): MGHRA, YSYEKL. The V and J ends lost 0 bases and 7 bases respectively, with 15 bases between them. The CDR3 DNA is TGCGCCAGCAGCCAAGAGAGCGGGAACCGGGTTGAAAAACTGTTTTTT. As protein: CASSQESGNRVEKLFF.

The chain combines TRBV4-1 with TRBJ1-1; 7 nucleotides match TRBD1. The CDR3 loop spans 15 amino acids. Unmatched junction bases numbered 6, after V lost 0 bases and J lost 5 bases. Germline CDR1 is MGHRA and CDR2 is YSYEKL. CDR3 residues: CASSQETQGVTEAFF. In nucleotides, the CDR3 is TGCGCCAGCAGCCAAGAAACCCAGGGGGTAACTGAAGCTTTCTTT.

V is TRBV6-6 and J is TRBJ2-7; D may be TRBD2 (7 bases). V lost 7 bases and J lost 4, with 20 bases in between. The length of the CDR3 is 15 residues. CDR1 is MNHNY and CDR2 is SVGAGI in the germline V gene (reference sequence). The CDR3 sequence: CASTNSGGWSYEQYF. The DNA for the CDR3 is TGTGCCAGCACCAACTCGGGGGGCTGGTCGTACGAGCAGTACTTC.

The chain links TRBV23-1 to TRBJ1-1, with 10 nucleotides matching TRBD1. TRBV23-1 is treated as an ORF (open reading frame) with a function not yet certain. The J segment lost 5 bases and the V segment lost 0 bases, leaving 9 bases of the junction unmatched. The CDR3 is 17 amino acids. In nucleotides, the CDR3 is TGCGCCAGCAGTCAATCGAGTGGGACAGGGGATGGTACTGAAGCTTTCTTT. It codes for CASSQSSGTGDGTEAFF.

The chain carries TRBV11-2 and TRBJ2-7; 8 positions agree with TRBD2. The trim removed 5 bases at V and 3 bases at J, leaving 6 bases unmatched. This CDR3 comprises 14 residues. CDR1 and CDR2 from the germline V gene are SGHAT and FQNNGV. DNA of the CDR3: TGTGCCAGCAGCCGCGAACTAGCGGTCTACGAGCAGTACTTC. This encodes CASSRELAVYEQYF. The full variable domain, with the rest looked up from reference TRBV11-2 and TRBJ2-7, is EAGVAQSPRYKIIEKRQSVAFWCNPISGHATLYWYQQILGQGPKLLIQFQNNGVVDDSQLPKDRFSAERLKGVDSTLKIQPAKLEDSAVYLCASSRELAVYEQYFGPGTRLTVT.

The chain has TRBV9 and TRBJ1-3; TRBD1 matches 7 bases. Germline V lookup: CDR1 SGDLS, CDR2 YYNGEE. The CDR3 runs 16 residues. Trimming cost V 5 bases and J 0 bases; bases outside gene matches: 8. CDR3 region: CASSKRTGVSGNTIYF. The CDR3 nucleotides read TGTGCCAGCAGTAAAAGAACAGGGGTCTCTGGAAACACCATATATTTT. The full variable domain, with the rest looked up from reference TRBV9 and TRBJ1-3, is DSGVTQTPKHLITATGQRVTLRCSPRSGDLSVYWYQQSLDQGLQFLIQYYNGEERAKGNILERFSAQQFPDLHSELNLSSLELGDSALYFCASSKRTGVSGNTIYFGEGSWLTVV.

This clone was seen a single time. The chain combines TRBV12-5 with TRBJ1-2; D uncertain. Germline-derived CDR1 and CDR2 are LGHNT and FRNRAP. The CDR3 is made up of 14 amino acids. V dropped 4 bases and J dropped 7 bases, with 16 bases sitting between them. CDR3 coding DNA: TGTGCTAGTGGTTCCGAGGGCCCAGCAGTTGGCTACACCTTC. It specifies CASGSEGPAVGYTF.

This chain connects TRBV19 to TRBJ1-5; TRBD1 might be the D (5 bases). Germline-derived CDR1 and CDR2 are LNHDA and SQIVND (reference sequence). Trimming left V 8 bases short and J 4 bases short, with 15 bases between. The CDR3 length is 14 residues. CDR3 coding DNA: TGTGCCAGTGAGGACACTGCCAGGAATCAGCCCCAGCATTTT. This translates into CASEDTARNQPQHF.

The chain joins TRBV11-2 to TRBJ2-7; D gene ambiguous. V was trimmed by 3 bases and J by 4 bases, leaving 10 bases between them. Germline lookup yields CDR1 SGHAT and CDR2 FQNNGV. The CDR3 consists of 13 residues. CDR3 DNA sequence: TGTGCCAGCAGCTTTCGGTCACAGTACGAGCAGTACTTC. Its translation: CASSFRSQYEQYF.

This chain connects TRBV13 to TRBJ2-3; tentatively, D is TRBD1 (5 bases). The CDR3 loop spans 14 amino acids. V was shortened by 1 base and J by 4 bases, with 9 bases between the two germline ends. Germline values: CDR1 PRHDT, CDR2 FYEKMQ (reference sequence). The CDR3: CASSLEWGPDTQYF. The CDR3 DNA is TGTGCCAGCAGCTTAGAATGGGGCCCAGATACGCAGTATTTT.

The chain employs TRBV9 and TRBJ1-4, with D hard to call. V lost 4 bases, J lost 7 bases, and 17 bases lay in between. This CDR3 region has 15 residues. CDR1 and CDR2 (germline): SGDLS, YYNGEE. CDR3 sequence reads: CASSLGGGWGEKLFF. The CDR3 DNA reads as TGTGCCAGCAGCCTAGGTGGAGGGTGGGGTGAAAAACTGTTTTTT.

The CDR3 spells CASSPPRTNTEAFF. DNA for the CDR3: TGTGCCAGCAGCCCTCCGCGAACGAACACTGAAGCTTTCTTT. The rearrangement links TRBV5-4 to TRBJ1-1; D is undetermined. In germline, CDR1 is SGHNT, CDR2 YYREEE (reference sequence). Trimming removed 4 bases at V and 1 base at J, with 11 bases between. The CDR3 is 14 amino acids.

Notes on this clone: This sample also contains other DNA sequences that code for the same CDR3. This rearrangement joins TRBV4-3 to TRBJ1-4; tentatively, D is TRBD1 (6 bases). The germline V gene has CDR1 LGHNA and CDR2 YSLEER. This CDR3 is built from 14 residues. Trimming took 1 base from V and 5 from J, leaving 8 bases between them. The CDR3 is CASSQGQGNEKLFF. The CDR3 region has the DNA TGCGCCAGCAGCCAAGGCCAGGGGAATGAAAAACTGTTTTTT.

The CDR3 coding sequence is TGTGCCAGTAGTGTAGGACAGACTAACTATGGCTACACCTTC. Protein sequence: CASSVGQTNYGYTF. The chain couples TRBV19 to TRBJ1-2; weak D call: TRBD1 (6 bases). CDR1 and CDR2 (germline): LNHDA, SQIVND (reference sequence). V was pared by 5 bases and J by 0 bases, with 10 bases between. The CDR3 sequence is 14 residues long.

The rearrangement joins TRBV4-3 to TRBJ2-1; 7 bases agree with TRBD2. The CDR3 contains 16 residues. The trim removed 4 bases at V and 4 bases at J, leaving 10 bases unmatched. CDR1 LGHNA and CDR2 YSLEER come from the germline V gene. CDR3 residues: CASSPSVERGYNEQFF. The CDR3 nucleotides are TGCGCCAGCAGCCCGTCCGTAGAGCGGGGATACAATGAGCAGTTCTTC.

V is TRBV6-1 and J is TRBJ2-3; 8 bases are shared with TRBD2. This CDR3 has 14 amino acids. CDR1 and CDR2 (germline): MNHNS, SASEGT. Unmatched junction bases numbered 5, after V lost 4 bases and J lost 5 bases. CDR3 protein: CASSVAGGVDTQYF. In nucleotides, the CDR3 is TGTGCCAGCAGTGTCGCGGGGGGTGTAGATACGCAGTATTTT.

CDR3 DNA sequence: TGCGCCAGCAGCCCTATCTCTAGCGGGAGAAACACCGGGGAGCTGTTTTTT. Amino acid sequence: CASSPISSGRNTGELFF. This sequence joins TRBV5-1 and TRBJ2-2, with TRBD2 identical over 10 bases. The CDR3 totals 17 residues. V trimming: 4 bases; J trimming: 2 bases; junction bases outside the gene matches: 8. Germline V gene data show CDR1 as SGHRS and CDR2 as YFSETQ.

The rearrangement joins TRBV10-3 to TRBJ1-1; 7 bases are shared with TRBD1. CDR1 is ENHRY and CDR2 is SYGVKD in the germline V gene. This CDR3 has 14 residues. J gave up 5 bases and V 10 bases, and 13 bases lay outside the gene matches. Here the CDR3 DNA reads TGTGCCACCCGACCACCGAGGGGGCGGACTGAAGCTTTCTTT. Its translation is CATRPPRGRTEAFF.

The gene calls are TRBV2 and TRBJ2-3, with 10 bases that match TRBD1. Per germline, CDR1 SNHLY and CDR2 FYNNEI. This CDR3 contains 16 residues. V trimming: 5 bases; J trimming: 1 base; junction bases outside the gene matches: 6. The CDR3 DNA reads as TGTGCCAGCAGTAGGGACAGGGGATATGGCACAGATACGCAGTATTTT. Protein: CASSRDRGYGTDTQYF.